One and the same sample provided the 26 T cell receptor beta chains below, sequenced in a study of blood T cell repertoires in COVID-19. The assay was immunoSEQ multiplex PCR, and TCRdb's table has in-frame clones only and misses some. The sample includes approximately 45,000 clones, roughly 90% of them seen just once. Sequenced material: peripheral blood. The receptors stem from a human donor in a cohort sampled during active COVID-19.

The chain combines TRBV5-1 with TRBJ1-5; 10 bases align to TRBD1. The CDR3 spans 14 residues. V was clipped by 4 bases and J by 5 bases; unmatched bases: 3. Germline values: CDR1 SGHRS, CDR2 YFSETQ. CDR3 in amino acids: CASSTGQGDQPQHF. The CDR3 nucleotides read TGCGCCAGCAGCACCGGACAGGGGGATCAGCCCCAGCATTTT.

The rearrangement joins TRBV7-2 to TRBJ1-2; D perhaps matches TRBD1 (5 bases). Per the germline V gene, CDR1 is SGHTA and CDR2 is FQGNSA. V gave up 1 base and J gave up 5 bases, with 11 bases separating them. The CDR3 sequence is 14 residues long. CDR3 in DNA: TGTGCCAGCAGCTTAGATGGAGGGGCGTATGGCTACACCTTC. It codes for CASSLDGGAYGYTF.

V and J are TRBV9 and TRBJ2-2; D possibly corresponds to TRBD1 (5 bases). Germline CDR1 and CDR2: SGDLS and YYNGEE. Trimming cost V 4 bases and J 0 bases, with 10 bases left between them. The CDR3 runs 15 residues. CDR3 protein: CASSSTASNTGELFF. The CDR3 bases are TGTGCCAGCAGCTCGACAGCTTCGAACACCGGGGAGCTGTTTTTT.

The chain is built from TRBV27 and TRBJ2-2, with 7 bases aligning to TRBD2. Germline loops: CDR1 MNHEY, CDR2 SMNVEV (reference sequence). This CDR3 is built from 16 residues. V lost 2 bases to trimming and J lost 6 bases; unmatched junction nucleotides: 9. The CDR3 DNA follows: TGTGCCAGCAGTTTAATATATGGCGGGGGAGCCGGGGAGCTGTTTTTT. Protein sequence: CASSLIYGGGAGELFF.

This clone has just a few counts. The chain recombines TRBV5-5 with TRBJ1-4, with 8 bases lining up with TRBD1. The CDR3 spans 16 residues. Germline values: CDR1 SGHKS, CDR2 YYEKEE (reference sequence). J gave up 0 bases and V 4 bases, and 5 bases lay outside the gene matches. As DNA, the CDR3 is TGTGCCAGCAGCCCTCTGGGACAGGCAACTAATGAAAAACTGTTTTTT. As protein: CASSPLGQATNEKLFF.

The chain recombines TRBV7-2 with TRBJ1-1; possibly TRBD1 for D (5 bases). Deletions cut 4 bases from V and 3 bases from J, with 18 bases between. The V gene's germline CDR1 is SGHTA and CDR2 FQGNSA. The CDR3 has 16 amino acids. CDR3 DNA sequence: TGTGCCAGCAGCTCAGCCCCAGTAGGGGTCGACACTGAAGCTTTCTTT. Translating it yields CASSSAPVGVDTEAFF. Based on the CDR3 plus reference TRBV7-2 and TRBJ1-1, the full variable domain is GAGVSQSPSNKVTEKGKDVELRCDPISGHTALYWYRQSLGQGLEFLIYFQGNSAPDKSGLPSDRFSAERTGGSVSTLTIQRTQQEDSAVYLCASSSAPVGVDTEAFFGQGTRLTVV.

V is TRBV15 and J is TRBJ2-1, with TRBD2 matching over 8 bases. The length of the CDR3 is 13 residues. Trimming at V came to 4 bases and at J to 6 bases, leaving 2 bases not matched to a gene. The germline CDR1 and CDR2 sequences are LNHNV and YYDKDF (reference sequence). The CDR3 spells CATSITSGNEQFF. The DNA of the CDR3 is TGTGCCACCAGCATAACTAGCGGCAATGAGCAGTTCTTC. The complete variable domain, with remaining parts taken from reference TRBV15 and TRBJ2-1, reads DAMVIQNPRYQVTQFGKPVTLSCSQTLNHNVMYWYQQKSSQAPKLLFHYYDKDFNNEADTPDNFQSRRPNTSFCFLDIRSPGLGDTAMYLCATSITSGNEQFFGPGTRLTVL.

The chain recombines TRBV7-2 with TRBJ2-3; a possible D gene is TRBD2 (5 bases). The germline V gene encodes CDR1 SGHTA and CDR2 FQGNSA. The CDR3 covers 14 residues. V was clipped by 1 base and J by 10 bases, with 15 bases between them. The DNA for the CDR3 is TGTGCCAGCAGCTTAGAGGTAAACGGGCGGGCGCAGTATTTT. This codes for CASSLEVNGRAQYF.

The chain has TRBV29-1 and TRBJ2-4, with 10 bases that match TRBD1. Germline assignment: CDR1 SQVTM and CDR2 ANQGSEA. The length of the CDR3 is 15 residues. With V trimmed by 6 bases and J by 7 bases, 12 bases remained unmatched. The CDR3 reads CSVLIGGTGVNIQYF. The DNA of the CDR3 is TGCAGCGTCCTTATCGGGGGGACAGGGGTGAACATTCAGTACTTC.

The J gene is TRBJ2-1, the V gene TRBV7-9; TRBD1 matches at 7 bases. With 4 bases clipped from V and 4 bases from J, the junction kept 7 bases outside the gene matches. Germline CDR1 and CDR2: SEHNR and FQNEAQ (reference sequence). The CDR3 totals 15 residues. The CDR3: CASSSTGSGYNEQFF. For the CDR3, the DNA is TGTGCCAGCAGCTCGACAGGGAGTGGGTACAATGAGCAGTTCTTC.

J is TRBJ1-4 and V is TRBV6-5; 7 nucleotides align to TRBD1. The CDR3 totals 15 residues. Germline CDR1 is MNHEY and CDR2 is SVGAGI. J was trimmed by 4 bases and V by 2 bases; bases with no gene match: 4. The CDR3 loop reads CASSYGGGFNEKLFF. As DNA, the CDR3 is TGTGCCAGCAGTTACGGAGGGGGCTTTAATGAAAAACTGTTTTTT.

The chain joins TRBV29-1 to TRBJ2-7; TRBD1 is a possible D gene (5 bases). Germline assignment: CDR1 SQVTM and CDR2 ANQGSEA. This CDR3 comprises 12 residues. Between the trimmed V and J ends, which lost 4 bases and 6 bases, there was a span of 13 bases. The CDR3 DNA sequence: TGCAGCGTTGGGGGCACCGCCACCGAGCAGTACTTC. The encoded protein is CSVGGTATEQYF.

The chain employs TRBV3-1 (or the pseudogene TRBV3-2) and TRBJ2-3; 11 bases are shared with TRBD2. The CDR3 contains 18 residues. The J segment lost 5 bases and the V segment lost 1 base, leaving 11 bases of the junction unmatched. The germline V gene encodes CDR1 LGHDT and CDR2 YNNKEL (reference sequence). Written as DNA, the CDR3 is TGTGCCAGCAGCCAAGTGGCTAGCGGGGGGCCCTGGGGAGATACGCAGTATTTT. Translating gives CASSQVASGGPWGDTQYF.

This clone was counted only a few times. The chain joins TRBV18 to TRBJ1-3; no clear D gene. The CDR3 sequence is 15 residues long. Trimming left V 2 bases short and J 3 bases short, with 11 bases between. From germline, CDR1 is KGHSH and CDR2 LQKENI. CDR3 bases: TGTGCCAGCTCACCAACCCACAGTGGTGGAAACACCATATATTTT. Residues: CASSPTHSGGNTIYF.

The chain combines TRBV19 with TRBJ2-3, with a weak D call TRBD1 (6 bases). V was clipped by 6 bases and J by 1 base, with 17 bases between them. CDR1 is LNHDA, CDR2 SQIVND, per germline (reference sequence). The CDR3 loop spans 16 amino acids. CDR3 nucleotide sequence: TGTGCCAGTAGCCGATCAGGGGCGGTGGGCACAGATACGCAGTATTTT. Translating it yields CASSRSGAVGTDTQYF. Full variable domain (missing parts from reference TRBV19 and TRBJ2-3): DGGITQSPKYLFRKEGQNVTLSCEQNLNHDAMYWYRQDPGQGLRLIYYSQIVNDFQKGDIAEGYSVSREKKESFPLTVTSAQKNPTAFYLCASSRSGAVGTDTQYFGPGTRLTVL.

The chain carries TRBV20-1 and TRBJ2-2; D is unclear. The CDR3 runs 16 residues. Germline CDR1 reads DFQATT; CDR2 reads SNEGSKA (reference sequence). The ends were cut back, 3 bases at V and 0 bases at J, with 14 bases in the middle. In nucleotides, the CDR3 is TGCAGTGCTAGTTCTTCCCCCCTAGCGAACACCGGGGAGCTGTTTTTT. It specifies CSASSSPLANTGELFF.

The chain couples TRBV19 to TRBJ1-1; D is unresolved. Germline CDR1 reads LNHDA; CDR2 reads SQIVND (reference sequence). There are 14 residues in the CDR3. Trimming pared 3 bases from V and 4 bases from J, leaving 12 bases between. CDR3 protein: CASSMRAAGTEAFF. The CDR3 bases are TGTGCCAGTAGTATGAGGGCTGCCGGCACTGAAGCTTTCTTT.

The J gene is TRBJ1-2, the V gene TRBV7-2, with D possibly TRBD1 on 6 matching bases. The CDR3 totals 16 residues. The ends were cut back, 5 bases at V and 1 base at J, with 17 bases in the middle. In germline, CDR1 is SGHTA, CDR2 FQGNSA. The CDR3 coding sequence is TGTGCCAGCAGCCCCTCTGCGGGGGGCCGTAACTATGGCTACACCTTC. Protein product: CASSPSAGGRNYGYTF.

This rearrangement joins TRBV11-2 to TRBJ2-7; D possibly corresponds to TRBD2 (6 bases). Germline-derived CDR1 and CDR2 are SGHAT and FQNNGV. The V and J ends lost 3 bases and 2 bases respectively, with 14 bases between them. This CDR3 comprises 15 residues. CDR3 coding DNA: TGTGCCAGCAGCTTCGTGGGGACTCTAACCTACGAGCAGTACTTC. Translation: CASSFVGTLTYEQYF.

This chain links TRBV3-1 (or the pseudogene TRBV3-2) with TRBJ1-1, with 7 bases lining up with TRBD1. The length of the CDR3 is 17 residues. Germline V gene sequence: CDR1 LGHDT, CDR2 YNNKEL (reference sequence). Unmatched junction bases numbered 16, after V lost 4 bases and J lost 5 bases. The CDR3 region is CASSLKKGGRGRTEAFF. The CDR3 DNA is TGTGCCAGCAGCCTCAAAAAGGGCGGCAGGGGGAGGACTGAAGCTTTCTTT.

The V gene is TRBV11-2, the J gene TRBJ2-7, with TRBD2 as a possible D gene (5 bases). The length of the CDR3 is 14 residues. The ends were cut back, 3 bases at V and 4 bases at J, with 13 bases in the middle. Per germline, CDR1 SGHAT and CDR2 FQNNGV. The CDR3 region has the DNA TGTGCCAGCAGCTTCGGGGAAATGCGGTACGAGCAGTACTTC. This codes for CASSFGEMRYEQYF.

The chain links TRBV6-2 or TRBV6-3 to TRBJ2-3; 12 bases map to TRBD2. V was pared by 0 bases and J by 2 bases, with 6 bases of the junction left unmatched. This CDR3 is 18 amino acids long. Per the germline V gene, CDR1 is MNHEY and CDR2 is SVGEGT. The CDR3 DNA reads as TGTGCCAGCAGTTACTCCGGGCCTAGCGGGGGGGCCACAGATACGCAGTATTTT. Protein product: CASSYSGPSGGATDTQYF.

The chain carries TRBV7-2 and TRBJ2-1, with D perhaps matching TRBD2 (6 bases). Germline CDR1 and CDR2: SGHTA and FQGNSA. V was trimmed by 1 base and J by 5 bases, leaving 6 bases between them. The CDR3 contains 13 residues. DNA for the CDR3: TGTGCCAGCAGCTTAGGGACTAACAATGAGCAGTTCTTC. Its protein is CASSLGTNNEQFF.

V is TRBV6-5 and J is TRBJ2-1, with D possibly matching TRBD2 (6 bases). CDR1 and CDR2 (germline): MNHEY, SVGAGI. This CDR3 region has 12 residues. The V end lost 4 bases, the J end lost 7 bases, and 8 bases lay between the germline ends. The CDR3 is CASSSLANEQFF. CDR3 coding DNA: TGTGCCAGCAGTTCACTAGCAAATGAGCAGTTCTTC.

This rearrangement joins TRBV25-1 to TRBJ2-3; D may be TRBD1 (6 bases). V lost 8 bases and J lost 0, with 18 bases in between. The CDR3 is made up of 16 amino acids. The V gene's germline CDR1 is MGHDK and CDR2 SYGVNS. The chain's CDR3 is CASADSFRSSTDTQYF. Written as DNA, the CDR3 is TGTGCCAGCGCGGACAGCTTTAGATCTAGCACAGATACGCAGTATTTT. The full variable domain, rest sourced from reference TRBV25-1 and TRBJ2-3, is EADIYQTPRYLVIGTGKKITLECSQTMGHDKMYWYQQDPGMELHLIHYSYGVNSTEKGDLSSESTVSRIRTEHFPLTLESARPSHTSQYLCASADSFRSSTDTQYFGPGTRLTVL.

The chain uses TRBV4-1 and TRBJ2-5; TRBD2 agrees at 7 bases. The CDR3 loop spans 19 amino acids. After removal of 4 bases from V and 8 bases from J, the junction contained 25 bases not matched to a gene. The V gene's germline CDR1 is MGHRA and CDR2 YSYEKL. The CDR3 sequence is CASSPAPSGDGHGRRTQYF. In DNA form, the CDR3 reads TGCGCCAGCAGCCCCGCCCCCAGCGGGGACGGTCATGGCAGACGAACCCAGTACTTC.